Shown below are 22 T cell receptor beta chains from a single sample sequenced in a study of blood T cell repertoires in COVID-19. TCRdb's copy holds only in-frame clones and misses some; the assay was immunoSEQ multiplex PCR. Here the sample spans approximately 25,000 clones, about 72% being singletons. The sequencing input was peripheral blood. The source is an elderly woman with acute or convalescent COVID-19.

Many counts were recorded for this clone. The rearrangement joins TRBV19 to TRBJ1-2; 9 bases are a match to TRBD1. In germline, CDR1 is LNHDA, CDR2 SQIVND (reference sequence). V trimming: 8 bases; J trimming: 6 bases; junction bases outside the gene matches: 7. The CDR3 loop spans 13 amino acids. The DNA for the CDR3 is TGTGCCAGTCGGACAGGGGCTTTGGATGGCTACACCTTC. Its protein is CASRTGALDGYTF.

The chain has TRBV6-5 and TRBJ1-3; 9 nucleotides agree with TRBD1. Looked up from germline, CDR1 is MNHEY and CDR2 is SVGAGI. Trimming cost V 3 bases and J 1 base; bases outside gene matches: 4. The CDR3 contains 16 residues. This chain's CDR3 is CASSYTGGLSGNTIYF. CDR3 DNA sequence: TGTGCCAGCAGTTATACAGGGGGCCTTTCTGGAAACACCATATATTTT.

This clone appeared a few times. The gene calls are TRBV11-3 and TRBJ2-1, with TRBD1 identical over 7 bases. CDR1 SGHNT and CDR2 YENEEA come from the germline V gene. The CDR3 contains 15 residues. The V gene end was trimmed by 1 base and the J gene end by 6 bases; junction bases not matched to a gene: 6. CDR3 loop: CASSLASTGANEQFF. In DNA form, the CDR3 reads TGTGCCAGCAGCTTAGCCTCAACAGGGGCCAATGAGCAGTTCTTC.

The V and J genes are TRBV5-1 and TRBJ2-1; TRBD2 aligns across 8 bases. Trimming removed 4 bases from V and 2 bases from J; junction bases left unmatched: 8. This CDR3 region has 16 residues. In germline, CDR1 is SGHRS, CDR2 YFSETQ. CDR3 DNA sequence: TGCGCCAGCAGCCCCCACACTAGCGGTCCCTACAATGAGCAGTTCTTC. It is translated as CASSPHTSGPYNEQFF.

The CDR3 coding sequence is TGTGCCAGCATCTTCCTTGGACAGGGGAGGGCTGAAGCTTTCTTT. Translated, it gives CASIFLGQGRAEAFF. The V call is TRBV27, the J call TRBJ1-1, with 9 bases that match TRBD1. The CDR3 is made up of 15 amino acids. Germline CDR1 and CDR2: MNHEY and SMNVEV (reference sequence). J was trimmed by 6 bases and V by 7 bases; bases with no gene match: 12.

This chain joins TRBV7-9 and TRBJ2-3; 8 bases agree with TRBD1. V lost 5 bases and J lost 1; bases outside the gene matches: 8. The CDR3 is 16 amino acids. Per germline, CDR1 SEHNR and CDR2 FQNEAQ (reference sequence). CDR3 loop: CASSPGPGGGTDTQYF. CDR3 DNA sequence: TGTGCCAGCAGCCCCGGGCCAGGGGGCGGCACAGATACGCAGTATTTT. The full variable domain, rest sourced from reference TRBV7-9 and TRBJ2-3, is DTGVSQNPRHKITKRGQNVTFRCDPISEHNRLYWYRQTLGQGPEFLTYFQNEAQLEKSRLLSDRFSAERPKGSFSTLEIQRTEQGDSAMYLCASSPGPGGGTDTQYFGPGTRLTVL.

V usage is TRBV7-2 and J usage is TRBJ2-1; D not certain. V was cut by 6 bases and J by 2 bases, with 8 bases left in between. The germline V gene encodes CDR1 SGHTA and CDR2 FQGNSA. This CDR3 region has 13 residues. CDR3 region: CASRRETYNEQFF. CDR3 in DNA: TGTGCCAGCAGGAGAGAGACCTACAATGAGCAGTTCTTC.

The V call is TRBV7-2, the J call TRBJ2-3; 7 nucleotides agree with TRBD2. Germline lookup yields CDR1 SGHTA and CDR2 FQGNSA. The CDR3 runs to 19 residues. J was trimmed by 0 bases and V by 4 bases; bases with no gene match: 16. The CDR3 DNA reads TGTGCCAGCAGCTATACCCGGGCTAGCGGCCCAACTAGCACAGATACGCAGTATTTT. It specifies CASSYTRASGPTSTDTQYF.

This sequence joins TRBV5-1 and TRBJ1-2; 7 nucleotides match TRBD1. Per germline, CDR1 SGHRS and CDR2 YFSETQ. CDR3 length equals 14 residues. V shed 0 bases, J shed 2 bases, and the junction held 1 base outside the gene matches. CDR3 sequence: CASSLEQGNYGYTF. The CDR3 region has the DNA TGCGCCAGCAGCTTGGAACAGGGGAACTATGGCTACACCTTC.

The rearrangement uses TRBV29-1 and TRBJ2-7; 9 bases align to TRBD1. Germline V gives CDR1 SQVTM, CDR2 ANQGSEA. V was clipped by 3 bases and J by 0 bases; unmatched bases: 3. The CDR3 has 14 amino acids. The CDR3 DNA sequence: TGCAGCGTTGAGCAGGACAGGGGCTCCTACGAGCAGTACTTC. Protein product: CSVEQDRGSYEQYF.

The CDR3 is CASSSRTGFKEQYF. CDR3 DNA sequence: TGTGCCAGTAGTTCCCGGACGGGATTCAAGGAGCAGTACTTC. V usage is TRBV19 and J usage is TRBJ2-7; tentative D call: TRBD2 (5 bases). Germline values: CDR1 LNHDA, CDR2 SQIVND (reference sequence). Trimming took off 5 bases at V and 7 bases at J, with 18 bases between the two ends. This CDR3 is 14 amino acids long.

This clone appeared a single time. CDR3 DNA: TGTGCCAGCAGCGTAGATCGCCAGGGAAGGACACCCCTCCACTTT. Translated, it gives CASSVDRQGRTPLHF. V usage is TRBV9 and J usage is TRBJ1-6; tentative D call: TRBD1 (5 bases). Germline-derived CDR1 and CDR2 are SGDLS and YYNGEE. V gave up 0 bases and J gave up 11 bases, with 15 bases separating them. CDR3 length: 15 amino acids. Together with reference TRBV9 and TRBJ1-6, the CDR3 gives the full variable domain: DSGVTQTPKHLITATGQRVTLRCSPRSGDLSVYWYQQSLDQGLQFLIQYYNGEERAKGNILERFSAQQFPDLHSELNLSSLELGDSALYFCASSVDRQGRTPLHFGNGTRLTVT.

This clone was seen only once. V and J are TRBV30 and TRBJ2-6; tentatively, D is TRBD2 (6 bases). Germline V gene lookup returns CDR1 GTSNPN and CDR2 SVGIG (reference sequence). The V end was cut by 2 bases, the J end by 5 bases, with 10 bases between. The CDR3 spans 14 residues. This CDR3 reads CAWSPGLRANVLTF. The CDR3 coding sequence is TGTGCCTGGAGTCCGGGACTGAGGGCCAACGTCCTGACTTTC. Full variable domain (outside the CDR3, taken from reference TRBV30 and TRBJ2-6): SQTIHQWPATLVQPVGSPLSLECTVEGTSNPNLYWYRQAAGRGLQLLFYSVGIGQISSEVPQNLSASRPQDRQFILSSKKLLLSDSGFYLCAWSPGLRANVLTFGAGSRLTVL.

In its sample, this clone was seen a few times. The chain combines TRBV10-2 with TRBJ1-5; possible D gene TRBD1, 5 bases. Germline CDR1 reads WSHSY; CDR2 reads SAAADI. Trimming removed 4 bases from V and 2 bases from J, with 18 bases in between. The CDR3 spans 17 residues. CDR3 in amino acids: CASSAGGIRRGNQPQHF. CDR3 nucleotides: TGCGCCAGCAGTGCGGGGGGGATCAGGCGGGGCAATCAGCCCCAGCATTTT.

The V and J genes are TRBV5-4 and TRBJ2-5; 10 bases fit TRBD2. Losses at the gene ends were 1 base for V and 5 bases for J; bases not matched to a gene: 17. CDR3 size: 19 residues. CDR1 and CDR2 from the germline V gene are SGHNT and YYREEE (reference sequence). This CDR3 is CASSLPPGSGRAVGETQYF. CDR3 DNA: TGTGCCAGCAGCTTGCCGCCGGGGAGCGGGAGGGCGGTGGGGGAGACCCAGTACTTC.

The chain carries TRBV4-1 and TRBJ2-3, with TRBD2 matching 13 bases. The CDR3 contains 18 residues. The V segment lost 4 bases and the J segment 5 bases; nucleotides outside the gene matches: 12. The germline V gene has CDR1 MGHRA and CDR2 YSYEKL. In DNA form, the CDR3 reads TGCGCCAGCAGCCCAATCGGACTAGCGGGAGAAAGGGGAGATACGCAGTATTTT. It encodes CASSPIGLAGERGDTQYF.

The genes are TRBV29-1 and TRBJ2-7; TRBD1 might be the D (5 bases). Germline V gene lookup returns CDR1 SQVTM and CDR2 ANQGSEA. This CDR3 region has 13 residues. V dropped 6 bases and J dropped 0 bases, with 12 bases sitting between them. The CDR3 DNA sequence: TGCAGCGTAGTCGACAGAAGCTCCTACGAGCAGTACTTC. This codes for CSVVDRSSYEQYF.

V and J are TRBV2 and TRBJ2-7; 8 bases line up with TRBD1. This CDR3 contains 13 residues. The V segment lost 4 bases and the J segment 4 bases; nucleotides outside the gene matches: 3. Germline assignment: CDR1 SNHLY and CDR2 FYNNEI. The CDR3 reads CASSAGGGYEQYF. The CDR3 DNA follows: TGTGCCAGCAGTGCAGGGGGCGGGTACGAGCAGTACTTC.

This chain connects TRBV5-8 to TRBJ1-4, with TRBD1 matching over 7 bases. The J segment lost 10 bases and the V segment lost 3 bases, leaving 9 bases of the junction unmatched. The CDR3 is 14 amino acids. Germline CDR1 reads SGHTS; CDR2 reads YDEGEE. DNA of the CDR3: TGTGCCAGCAGCTCCCGGGACAGTGGGGGAAAACTGTTTTTT. It encodes CASSSRDSGGKLFF.

The chain has TRBV11-2 and TRBJ2-7, with 7 bases identical to TRBD2. CDR3 length: 13 amino acids. J gave up 7 bases and V 1 base, and 4 bases lay outside the gene matches. CDR1 and CDR2 from the germline V gene are SGHAT and FQNNGV. CDR3 nucleotides: TGTGCCAGCAGCTTAGTCGGGGGGTGGGAGCAGTACTTC. Residues: CASSLVGGWEQYF.

The rearrangement joins TRBV6-5 to TRBJ1-2; D ambiguous. Between the trimmed V and J ends, which lost 8 bases and 5 bases, there was a span of 12 bases. CDR3 length equals 12 residues. CDR1 MNHEY and CDR2 SVGAGI come from the germline V gene. CDR3 residues: CASREPSYGYTF. The DNA for the CDR3 is TGTGCCAGCCGCGAGCCTTCGTATGGCTACACCTTC.

The J gene is TRBJ1-6, the V gene TRBV5-5, with TRBD1 identical over 9 bases. The CDR3 is 15 residues long. Germline-derived CDR1 and CDR2 are SGHKS and YYEKEE (reference sequence). V was pared by 2 bases and J by 9 bases, with 6 bases of the junction left unmatched. The CDR3 nucleotides are TGTGCCAGCAGCTTTGTCCCGGGACAGGGTTCACCCCTCCACTTT. Translated: CASSFVPGQGSPLHF.